Below are 21 T cell receptor beta chains sequenced from a single sample in a study of blood T cell repertoires in COVID-19. Some clones are missing from TCRdb's copy, which holds only in-frame ones; the method was immunoSEQ multiplex PCR. The data contain nearly 200,000 clones, approximately 80% of them seen just once; the ten biggest clones take up about 20%. The sample consisted of peripheral blood. The origin of the receptors is a human donor in a cohort sampled during active COVID-19.

The V call is TRBV3-1 (or the pseudogene TRBV3-2), the J call TRBJ1-5; D may be TRBD1 (6 bases). The germline gives CDR1 LGHDT, CDR2 YNNKEL (reference sequence). V lost 4 bases and J 4 bases, leaving 8 bases between the germline ends. This CDR3 has 13 residues. In DNA form, the CDR3 reads TGTGCCAGCAGCCGGGACATAAATCAGCCCCAGCATTTT. Its protein product is CASSRDINQPQHF.

The chain employs TRBV6-5 and TRBJ1-2; the D gene is possibly TRBD1 (5 bases). With 6 bases removed from V and 4 bases from J, the gap between germline ends came to 9 bases. Germline V gene lookup returns CDR1 MNHEY and CDR2 SVGAGI. This CDR3 contains 12 residues. CDR3 loop: CASRGDSYGYTF. The CDR3 coding sequence is TGTGCCAGCAGAGGCGACAGCTATGGCTACACCTTC.

The CDR3 here is CASSSLGQATQYF. CDR3 DNA sequence: TGTGCCAGCAGCTCCCTCGGACAGGCAACGCAGTATTTT. The V call is TRBV7-9, the J call TRBJ2-3, with 7 bases that match TRBD1. The V gene's germline CDR1 is SEHNR and CDR2 FQNEAQ (reference sequence). The CDR3 contains 13 residues. With 4 bases clipped from V and 9 bases from J, the junction kept 7 bases outside the gene matches.

The rearrangement links TRBV9 to TRBJ2-1, with a tentative D call TRBD2 (6 bases). The CDR3 is 17 residues long. Trimming removed 1 base from V and 0 bases from J, with 14 bases in between. Germline V gene lookup returns CDR1 SGDLS and CDR2 YYNGEE. The CDR3 region has the DNA TGTGCCAGCAGCGTACCGAAAACCGGGAGCTCCTACAATGAGCAGTTCTTC. Amino acids: CASSVPKTGSSYNEQFF.

CDR3 residues: CASSRTGDSYEQYF. DNA of the CDR3: TGTGCCAGCAGCCGAACAGGGGACTCCTACGAGCAGTACTTC. This chain uses TRBV25-1 with TRBJ2-7, with TRBD1 identical over 7 bases. V lost 6 bases and J lost 0; bases outside the gene matches: 5. Germline CDR1 MGHDK, CDR2 SYGVNS. The CDR3 length is 14 residues.

The CDR3 region is CASSDSPGANYGYTF. CDR3 nucleotide sequence: TGTGCCAGCAGTGATTCCCCGGGGGCTAACTATGGCTACACCTTC. V and J are TRBV6-4 and TRBJ1-2; possibly TRBD1 for D (5 bases). This CDR3 has 15 amino acids. The germline gives CDR1 MRHNA, CDR2 SNTAGT. Between the trimmed V and J ends, which lost 3 bases and 0 bases, there was a span of 11 bases.

This clone has only a few counts. The rearrangement uses TRBV5-5 and TRBJ2-1; TRBD2 matches 9 bases. V trimming: 3 bases; J trimming: 7 bases; junction bases outside the gene matches: 11. Germline V gene data show CDR1 as SGHKS and CDR2 as YYEKEE (reference sequence). The CDR3 spans 16 residues. The CDR3 DNA reads as TGTGCCAGCAGCTACATGCTGGGACTAGCCGGGAATGAGCAGTTCTTC. This encodes CASSYMLGLAGNEQFF.

The CDR3 is CASSRTTLNTEAFF. CDR3 DNA: TGTGCCAGCAGTAGGACAACGTTGAACACTGAAGCTTTCTTT. The chain has TRBV27 and TRBJ1-1; a possible D gene is TRBD1 (5 bases). Germline V gene sequence: CDR1 MNHEY, CDR2 SMNVEV (reference sequence). This CDR3 spans 14 amino acids. V was cut by 5 bases and J by 0 bases, with 10 bases left in between.

This clone was recorded only once. The rearrangement uses TRBV2 and TRBJ1-3, with D possibly being TRBD1 (6 bases). Between the trimmed V and J ends, which lost 2 bases and 4 bases, there was a span of 12 bases. The CDR3 totals 15 residues. Germline V CDR1 and CDR2: SNHLY, FYNNEI. CDR3 sequence (DNA): TGTGCCAGCAGTGAACAGGGGAACTCCGGAAACACCATATATTTT. This codes for CASSEQGNSGNTIYF.

Points on this clone: The germline gene is not matched at one end of the junction; a read error may be the cause. This chain connects TRBV19 to TRBJ2-6; TRBD1 is a possible D gene (5 bases). The germline V gene encodes CDR1 LNHDA and CDR2 SQIVND (reference sequence). CDR3 length: 15 residues. The CDR3 spells CATKTDHSGVNVLTF. The CDR3 region has the DNA TGTGCCACCAAGACAGACCACTCTGGGGTCAACGTCCTGACTTTC.

The J gene is TRBJ1-5, the V gene TRBV19, with D hard to call. The ends were cut back, 1 base at V and 5 bases at J, with 6 bases in the middle. CDR3 size: 13 residues. Germline loops: CDR1 LNHDA, CDR2 SQIVND (reference sequence). CDR3 in amino acids: CASSIVPDQPQHF. In DNA form, the CDR3 reads TGTGCCAGTAGTATAGTCCCAGATCAGCCCCAGCATTTT.

This chain connects TRBV3-1 (or the pseudogene TRBV3-2) to TRBJ2-1, with D possibly being TRBD2 (6 bases). This CDR3 spans 12 amino acids. The germline CDR1 and CDR2 sequences are LGHDT and YNNKEL (reference sequence). The ends were cut back, 5 bases at V and 8 bases at J, with 10 bases in the middle. The CDR3 region has the DNA TGTGCCAGCAGCAAAACTAGCTATGAGCAGTTCTTC. It translates to CASSKTSYEQFF.

The chain links TRBV20-1 to TRBJ2-5; TRBD2 agrees at 7 bases. The CDR3 runs to 14 residues. V lost 3 bases, J lost 5 bases, and 9 bases stayed unmatched. Germline values: CDR1 DFQATT, CDR2 SNEGSKA (reference sequence). The CDR3 region is CSASSSGVRETQYF. CDR3 DNA: TGCAGTGCTAGTTCCAGCGGGGTACGGGAGACCCAGTACTTC.

This sequence joins TRBV30 and TRBJ2-4; 10 bases fit TRBD1. The trim removed 4 bases at V and 8 bases at J, leaving 5 bases unmatched. Germline-derived CDR1 and CDR2 are GTSNPN and SVGIG (reference sequence). The CDR3 covers 13 residues. The CDR3 sequence: CAWMDRGKDIQYF. The CDR3 DNA is TGTGCCTGGATGGACAGGGGGAAGGACATTCAGTACTTC.

The V and J genes are TRBV20-1 and TRBJ1-2; D uncertain. This CDR3 is 11 amino acids long. Germline V gene lookup returns CDR1 DFQATT and CDR2 SNEGSKA (reference sequence). Trimming took off 7 bases at V and 3 bases at J, with 9 bases between the two ends. The CDR3 region has the DNA TGCAGTGTCAACCAGGACTATGGCTACACCTTC. It codes for CSVNQDYGYTF.

This clone was observed a single time. The CDR3 DNA is TGTGCCAGCACCTTTACAGGGGCATATGGCTACACCTTC. It translates to CASTFTGAYGYTF. The genes are TRBV6-5 and TRBJ1-2; TRBD1 matches at 7 bases. Trimming cost V 7 bases and J 5 bases; bases outside gene matches: 7. This CDR3 has 13 residues. The germline V gene encodes CDR1 MNHEY and CDR2 SVGAGI.

The chain is built from TRBV5-3 and TRBJ1-2; D possibly corresponds to TRBD1 (5 bases). TRBV5-3 is filed as an ORF, its function uncertain. V was cut by 2 bases and J by 4 bases, with 21 bases left in between. This CDR3 spans 17 amino acids. CDR3 sequence: CARSFHGAHRLIYGYTF. In DNA, the CDR3 is TGTGCCAGAAGCTTTCATGGGGCGCATCGTTTGATCTATGGCTACACCTTC.

This clone was counted once. The chain recombines TRBV2 with TRBJ1-2; 9 bases match TRBD1. Germline V gene sequence: CDR1 SNHLY, CDR2 FYNNEI. Unmatched junction bases numbered 9, after V lost 8 bases and J lost 8 bases. The CDR3 covers 13 residues. DNA of the CDR3: TGTGCCAGCCAACCGGGACAGGGATTCGGCTACACCTTC. It specifies CASQPGQGFGYTF.

This chain joins TRBV21-1 and TRBJ1-1; the table's TRBD1 call for D was not verified on the DNA. TRBV21-1 is a pseudogene segment. The CDR3 totals 17 residues. CDR3 protein: CASSNRYRDRGLTEAFF. The DNA of the CDR3 is TGTGCCAGCAGCAATAGATACCGGGACAGGGGGCTCACTGAAGCTTTCTTT.

The gene calls are TRBV19 and TRBJ2-1, with a weak D call TRBD2 (5 bases). Germline V lookup: CDR1 LNHDA, CDR2 SQIVND (reference sequence). V lost 7 bases and J 3 bases, leaving 16 bases between the germline ends. The length of the CDR3 is 15 residues. The CDR3 DNA is TGTGCCAGTAAGGTAGGCGTAGCGAACTACAATGAGCAGTTCTTC. Protein: CASKVGVANYNEQFF. Variable domain in full (rest from reference TRBV19 and TRBJ2-1): DGGITQSPKYLFRKEGQNVTLSCEQNLNHDAMYWYRQDPGQGLRLIYYSQIVNDFQKGDIAEGYSVSREKKESFPLTVTSAQKNPTAFYLCASKVGVANYNEQFFGPGTRLTVL.

The chain couples TRBV3-1 (or the pseudogene TRBV3-2) to TRBJ2-3; D uncertain. V was trimmed by 5 bases and J by 2 bases, leaving 17 bases between them. CDR1 is LGHDT and CDR2 is YNNKEL in the germline V gene (reference sequence). The CDR3 covers 16 residues. CDR3: CASSSAFGGLTDTQYF. The CDR3 coding sequence is TGTGCCAGCAGCTCTGCCTTTGGCGGTCTCACAGATACGCAGTATTTT.